This T cell receptor beta chain was retrieved from a study of blood T cell repertoires in COVID-19. Study in general: PBMCs, B-cell-depleted T cells, or T cells provided the cDNA or gDNA that made up the material.

Note on this clone: At one end, the junction sequence differs from germline, possibly due to a read error.

Germline V gene sequence: CDR1 SSHAT, CDR2 FNYEAQ (reference sequence). The CDR3 contains 15 residues. Authors' data handling: Reference gene primer amplification gave nucleated cell count estimates. The assay was immunoSEQ multiplex PCR, and TCRdb's table has in-frame clones only and misses some. V and J calls and clone size are copied from that table; D and trimming were computed from the DNA. The profile covers approximately 200,000 clones, with about three quarters appearing a single time and 12% taken by the ten largest. A Seattle source enrolled patients during active infection and followed them longitudinally.

Sequencing was carried out using peripheral blood. The chain recombines TRBV7-7 with TRBJ2-7, with 9 nucleotides matching TRBD1. The clonotype comes from a woman of 80 years or more with COVID-19, enrolled during active disease. CDR3 residues: CASSFAEGQGYEQYF. The CDR3 coding sequence is TGTGCTAGCAGCTTCGCGGAGGGACAGGGCTACGAGCAGTACTTC.